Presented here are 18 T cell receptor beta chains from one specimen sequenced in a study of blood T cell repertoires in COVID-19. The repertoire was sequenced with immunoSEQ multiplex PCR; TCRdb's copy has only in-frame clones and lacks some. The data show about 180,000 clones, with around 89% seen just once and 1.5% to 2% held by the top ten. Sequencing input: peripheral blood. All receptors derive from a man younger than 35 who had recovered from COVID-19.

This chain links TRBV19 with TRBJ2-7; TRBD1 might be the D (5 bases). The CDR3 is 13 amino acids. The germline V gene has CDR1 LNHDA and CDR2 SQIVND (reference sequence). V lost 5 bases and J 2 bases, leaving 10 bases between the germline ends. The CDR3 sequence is CASSPDRTYEQYF. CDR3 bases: TGTGCCAGTAGTCCCGACAGAACCTACGAGCAGTACTTC.

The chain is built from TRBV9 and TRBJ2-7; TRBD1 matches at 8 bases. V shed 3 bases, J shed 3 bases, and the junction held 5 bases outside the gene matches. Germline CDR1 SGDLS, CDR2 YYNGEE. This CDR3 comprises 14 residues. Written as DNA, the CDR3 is TGTGCCAGCAGCGGGGCAGGGGGCCGCTACGAGCAGTACTTC. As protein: CASSGAGGRYEQYF. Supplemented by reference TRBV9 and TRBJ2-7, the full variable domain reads DSGVTQTPKHLITATGQRVTLRCSPRSGDLSVYWYQQSLDQGLQFLIQYYNGEERAKGNILERFSAQQFPDLHSELNLSSLELGDSALYFCASSGAGGRYEQYFGPGTRLTVT.

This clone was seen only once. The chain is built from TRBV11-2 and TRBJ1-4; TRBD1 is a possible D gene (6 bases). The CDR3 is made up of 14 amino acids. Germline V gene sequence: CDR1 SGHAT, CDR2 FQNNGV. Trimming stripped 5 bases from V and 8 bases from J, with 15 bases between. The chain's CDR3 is CASSLQGRGEKLFF. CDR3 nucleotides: TGTGCCAGCAGCCTACAGGGCCGAGGAGAAAAACTGTTTTTT.

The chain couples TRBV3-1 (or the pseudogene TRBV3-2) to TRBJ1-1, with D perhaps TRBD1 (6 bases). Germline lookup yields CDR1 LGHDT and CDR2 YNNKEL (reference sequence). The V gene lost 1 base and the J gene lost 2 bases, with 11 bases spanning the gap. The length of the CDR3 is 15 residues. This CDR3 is CASSQGTVVNTEAFF. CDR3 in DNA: TGTGCCAGCAGCCAAGGGACAGTTGTAAACACTGAAGCTTTCTTT.

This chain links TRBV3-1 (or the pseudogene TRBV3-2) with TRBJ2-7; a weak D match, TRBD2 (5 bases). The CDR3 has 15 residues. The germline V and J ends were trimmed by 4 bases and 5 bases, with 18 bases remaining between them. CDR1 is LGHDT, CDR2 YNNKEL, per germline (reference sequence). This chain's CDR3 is CASSPGIGSVHEQYF. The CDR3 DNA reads TGTGCCAGCAGCCCCGGAATAGGGAGTGTACACGAGCAGTACTTC.

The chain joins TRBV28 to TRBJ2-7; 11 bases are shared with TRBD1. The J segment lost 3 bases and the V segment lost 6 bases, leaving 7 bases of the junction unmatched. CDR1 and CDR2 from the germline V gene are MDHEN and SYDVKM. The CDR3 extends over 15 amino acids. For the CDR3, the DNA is TGTGCCAGCAGACAGGACAGGGGGCGTTACTACGAGCAGTACTTC. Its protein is CASRQDRGRYYEQYF.

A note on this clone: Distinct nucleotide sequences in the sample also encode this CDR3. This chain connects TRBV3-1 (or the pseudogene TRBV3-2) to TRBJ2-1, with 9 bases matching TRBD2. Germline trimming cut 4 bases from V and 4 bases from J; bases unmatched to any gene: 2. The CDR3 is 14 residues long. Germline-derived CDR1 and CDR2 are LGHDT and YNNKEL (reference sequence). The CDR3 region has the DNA TGTGCCAGCAGCCCGACTAGCGGATACAATGAGCAGTTCTTC. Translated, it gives CASSPTSGYNEQFF.

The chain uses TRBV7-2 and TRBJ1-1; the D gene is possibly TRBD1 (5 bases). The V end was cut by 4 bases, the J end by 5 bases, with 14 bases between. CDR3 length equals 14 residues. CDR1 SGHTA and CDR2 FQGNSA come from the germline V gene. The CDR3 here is CASSSFLRGTEAFF. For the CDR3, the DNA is TGTGCCAGCAGCTCCTTTTTAAGGGGAACTGAAGCTTTCTTT. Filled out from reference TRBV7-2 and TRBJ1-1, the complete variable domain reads GAGVSQSPSNKVTEKGKDVELRCDPISGHTALYWYRQSLGQGLEFLIYFQGNSAPDKSGLPSDRFSAERTGGSVSTLTIQRTQQEDSAVYLCASSSFLRGTEAFFGQGTRLTVV.

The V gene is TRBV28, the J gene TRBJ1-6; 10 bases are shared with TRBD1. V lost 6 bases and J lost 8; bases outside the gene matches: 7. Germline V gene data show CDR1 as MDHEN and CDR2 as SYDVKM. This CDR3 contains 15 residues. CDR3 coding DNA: TGTGCCAGCAGCCCTAGGGGACAGGGGTATTCACCCCTCCACTTT. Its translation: CASSPRGQGYSPLHF. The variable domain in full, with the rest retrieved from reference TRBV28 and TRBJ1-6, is DVKVTQSSRYLVKRTGEKVFLECVQDMDHENMFWYRQDPGLGLRLIYFSYDVKMKEKGDIPEGYSVSREKKERFSLILESASTNQTSMYLCASSPRGQGYSPLHFGNGTRLTVT.

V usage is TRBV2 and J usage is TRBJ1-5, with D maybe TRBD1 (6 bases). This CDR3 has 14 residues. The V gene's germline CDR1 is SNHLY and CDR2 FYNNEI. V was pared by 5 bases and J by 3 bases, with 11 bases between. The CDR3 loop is CASSPTGNNQPQHF. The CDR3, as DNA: TGTGCCAGCAGTCCTACAGGGAACAATCAGCCCCAGCATTTT.

DNA of the CDR3: TGTGCCAGCAGCGGGGGACTAGCGGGAGGGTTAGAGACCCAGTACTTC. Protein: CASSGGLAGGLETQYF. The V call is TRBV9, the J call TRBJ2-5, with 16 bases fitting TRBD2. The CDR3 contains 16 residues. The junction had 3 bases not matched to a gene; V was cut back by 3 bases and J by 4 bases. Per the germline V gene, CDR1 is SGDLS and CDR2 is YYNGEE.

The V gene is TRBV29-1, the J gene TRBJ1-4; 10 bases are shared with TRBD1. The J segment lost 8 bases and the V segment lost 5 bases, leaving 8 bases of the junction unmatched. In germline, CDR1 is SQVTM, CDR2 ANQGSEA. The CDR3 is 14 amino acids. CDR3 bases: TGCAGCGTTTCTTACGGGACAGGGGCAGAAAAACTGTTTTTT. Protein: CSVSYGTGAEKLFF.

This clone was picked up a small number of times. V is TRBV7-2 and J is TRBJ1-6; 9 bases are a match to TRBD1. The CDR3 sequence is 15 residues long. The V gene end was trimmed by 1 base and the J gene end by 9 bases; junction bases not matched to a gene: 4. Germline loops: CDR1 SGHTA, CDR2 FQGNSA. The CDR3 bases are TGTGCCAGCAGCTTAGACAGGGGGCCGAGTTCACCCCTCCACTTT. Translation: CASSLDRGPSSPLHF. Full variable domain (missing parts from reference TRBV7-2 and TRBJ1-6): GAGVSQSPSNKVTEKGKDVELRCDPISGHTALYWYRQSLGQGLEFLIYFQGNSAPDKSGLPSDRFSAERTGGSVSTLTIQRTQQEDSAVYLCASSLDRGPSSPLHFGNGTRLTVT.

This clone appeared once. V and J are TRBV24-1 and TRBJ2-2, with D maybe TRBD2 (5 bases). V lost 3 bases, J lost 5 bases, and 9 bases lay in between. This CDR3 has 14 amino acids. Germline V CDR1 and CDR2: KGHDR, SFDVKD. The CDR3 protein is CATSDPPGTGELFF. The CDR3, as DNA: TGTGCCACCAGTGATCCACCGGGGACCGGGGAGCTGTTTTTT.

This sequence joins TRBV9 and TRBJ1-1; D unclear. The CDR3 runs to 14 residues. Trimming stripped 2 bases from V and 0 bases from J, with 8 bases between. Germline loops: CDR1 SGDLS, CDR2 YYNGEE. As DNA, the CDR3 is TGTGCCAGCAGCGTTTCCGTTGTGAACACTGAAGCTTTCTTT. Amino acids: CASSVSVVNTEAFF.

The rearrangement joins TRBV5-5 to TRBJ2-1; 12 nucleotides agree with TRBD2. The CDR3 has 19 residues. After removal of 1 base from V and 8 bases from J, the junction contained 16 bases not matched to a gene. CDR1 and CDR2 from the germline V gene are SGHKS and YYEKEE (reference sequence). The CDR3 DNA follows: TGTGCCAGCAGCTTGCTGATTAGAGCTAGCGGGAGGGCAGTGGATGAGCAGTTCTTC. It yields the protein CASSLLIRASGRAVDEQFF.

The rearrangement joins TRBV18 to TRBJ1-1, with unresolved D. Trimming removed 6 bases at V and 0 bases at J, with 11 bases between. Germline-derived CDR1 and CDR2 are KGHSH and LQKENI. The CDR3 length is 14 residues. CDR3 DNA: TGTGCCAGCTCTAAATCCGGGGTGAACACTGAAGCTTTCTTT. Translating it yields CASSKSGVNTEAFF. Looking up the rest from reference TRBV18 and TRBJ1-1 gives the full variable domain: NAGVMQNPRHLVRRRGQEARLRCSPMKGHSHVYWYRQLPEEGLKFMVYLQKENIIDESGMPKERFSAEFPKEGPSILRIQQVVRGDSAAYFCASSKSGVNTEAFFGQGTRLTVV.

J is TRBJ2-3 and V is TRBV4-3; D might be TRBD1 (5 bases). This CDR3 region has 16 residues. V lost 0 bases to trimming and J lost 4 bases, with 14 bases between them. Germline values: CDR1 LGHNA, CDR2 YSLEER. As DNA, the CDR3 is TGCGCCAGCAGCCAAGATCATAGGGGATCCGCAGATACGCAGTATTTT. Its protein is CASSQDHRGSADTQYF.